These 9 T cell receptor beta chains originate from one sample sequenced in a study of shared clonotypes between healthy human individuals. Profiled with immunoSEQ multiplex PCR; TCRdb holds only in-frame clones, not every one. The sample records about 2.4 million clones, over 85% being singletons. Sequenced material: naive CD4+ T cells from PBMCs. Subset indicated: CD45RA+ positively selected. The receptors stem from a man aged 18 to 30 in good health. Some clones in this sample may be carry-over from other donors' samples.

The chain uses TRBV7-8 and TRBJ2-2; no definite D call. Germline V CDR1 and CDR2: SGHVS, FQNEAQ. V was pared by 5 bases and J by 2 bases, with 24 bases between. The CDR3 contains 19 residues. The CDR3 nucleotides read TGTGCCAGCAGCCCGACCCGGGCCTTGTACGATCTAAACACCGGGGAGCTGTTTTTT. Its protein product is CASSPTRALYDLNTGELFF.

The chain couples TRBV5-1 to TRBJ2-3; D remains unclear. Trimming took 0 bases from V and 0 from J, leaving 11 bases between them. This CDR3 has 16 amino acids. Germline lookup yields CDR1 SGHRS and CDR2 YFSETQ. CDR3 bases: TGCGCCAGCAGCTTGGGTCAAGCCTCTAGCACAGATACGCAGTATTTT. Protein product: CASSLGQASSTDTQYF.

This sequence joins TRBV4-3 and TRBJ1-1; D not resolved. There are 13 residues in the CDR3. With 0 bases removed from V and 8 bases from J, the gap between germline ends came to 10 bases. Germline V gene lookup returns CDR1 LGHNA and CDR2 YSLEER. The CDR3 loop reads CASSQDNGREAFF. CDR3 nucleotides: TGCGCCAGCAGCCAAGATAACGGTCGGGAAGCTTTCTTT.

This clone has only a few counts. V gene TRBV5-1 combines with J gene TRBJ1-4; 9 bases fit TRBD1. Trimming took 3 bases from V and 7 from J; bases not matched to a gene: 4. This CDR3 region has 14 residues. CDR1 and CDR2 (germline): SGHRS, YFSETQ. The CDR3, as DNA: TGCGCCAGCAGCTGGACAGGGGAGGGTGAAAAACTGTTTTTT. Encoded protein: CASSWTGEGEKLFF.

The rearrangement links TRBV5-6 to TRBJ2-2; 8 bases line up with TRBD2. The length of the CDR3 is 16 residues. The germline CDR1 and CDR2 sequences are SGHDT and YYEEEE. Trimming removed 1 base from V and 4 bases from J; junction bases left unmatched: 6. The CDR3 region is CASSLRGGLSTGELFF. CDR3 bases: TGTGCCAGCAGCTTGCGGGGGGGGCTGAGCACCGGGGAGCTGTTTTTT.

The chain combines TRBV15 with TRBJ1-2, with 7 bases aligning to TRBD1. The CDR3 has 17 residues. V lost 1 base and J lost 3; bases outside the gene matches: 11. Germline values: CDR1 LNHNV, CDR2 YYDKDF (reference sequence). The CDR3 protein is CATSRGGSTGSDYGYTF. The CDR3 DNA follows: TGTGCCACCAGCAGAGGGGGTTCGACAGGGTCGGACTATGGCTACACCTTC.

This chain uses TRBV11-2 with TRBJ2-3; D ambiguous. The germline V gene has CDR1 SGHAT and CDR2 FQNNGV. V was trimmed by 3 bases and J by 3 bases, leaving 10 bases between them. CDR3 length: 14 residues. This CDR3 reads CASSFISGTDTQYF. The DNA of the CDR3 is TGTGCCAGCAGCTTTATAAGTGGGACAGATACGCAGTATTTT.

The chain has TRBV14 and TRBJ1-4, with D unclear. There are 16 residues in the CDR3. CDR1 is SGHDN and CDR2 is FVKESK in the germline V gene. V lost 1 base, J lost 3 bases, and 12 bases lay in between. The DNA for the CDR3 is TGTGCCAGCAGCCAAGTTTCCGGAAAATCTAATGAAAAACTGTTTTTT. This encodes CASSQVSGKSNEKLFF.

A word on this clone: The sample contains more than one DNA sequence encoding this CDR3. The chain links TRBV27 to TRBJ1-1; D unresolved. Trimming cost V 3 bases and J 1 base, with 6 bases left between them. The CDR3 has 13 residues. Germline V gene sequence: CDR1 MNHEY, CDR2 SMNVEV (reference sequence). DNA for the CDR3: TGTGCCAGCAGTTTGGTTAGGAACACTGAAGCTTTCTTT. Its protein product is CASSLVRNTEAFF.